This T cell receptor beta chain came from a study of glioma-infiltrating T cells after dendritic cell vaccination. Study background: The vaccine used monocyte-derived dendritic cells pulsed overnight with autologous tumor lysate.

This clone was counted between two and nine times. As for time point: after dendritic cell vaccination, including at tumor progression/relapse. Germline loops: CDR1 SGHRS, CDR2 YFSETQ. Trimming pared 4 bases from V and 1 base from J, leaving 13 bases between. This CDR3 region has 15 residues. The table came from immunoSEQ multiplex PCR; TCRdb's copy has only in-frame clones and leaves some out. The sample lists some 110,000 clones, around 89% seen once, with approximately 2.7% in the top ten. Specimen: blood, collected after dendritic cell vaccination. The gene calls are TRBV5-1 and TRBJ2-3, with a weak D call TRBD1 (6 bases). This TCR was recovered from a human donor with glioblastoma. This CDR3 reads CASSGGQPGTDTQYF. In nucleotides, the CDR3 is TGCGCCAGCAGCGGAGGACAGCCTGGCACAGATACGCAGTATTTT.